Included here is one T cell receptor beta chain sequence, with context. The CDR3 length is 14 residues. With 6 bases clipped from V and 8 bases from J, the junction kept 5 bases outside the gene matches. From germline, CDR1 is MRHNA and CDR2 SNTAGT. The source of the sample is a study of blood T cell repertoires in COVID-19. Sequencing used immunoSEQ multiplex PCR; TCRdb keeps in-frame clones, though not all of them. The sample lists 200,000 to 250,000 clones; under 95% were seen once. The chain joins TRBV6-4 to TRBJ2-1; TRBD1 aligns across 12 bases. The TCR originated in a young woman who had recovered from COVID-19. The sequenced sample consisted of PBMCs or T cells enriched from blood (not recorded which). CDR3 coding DNA: TGTGCCAGCAGCGCCGGGACAGGGGGCGATGAGCAGTTCTTC. Its protein is CASSAGTGGDEQFF.